This T cell receptor (beta chain) appears in the sequencing data of a study of blood T cell repertoires in COVID-19. Study-wide context: The United States, Italy and Spain provided the acute and convalescent COVID-19 samples. T cells, B-cell-depleted T cells, or PBMCs supplied cDNA or gDNA.

Germline CDR1 reads SGHKS; CDR2 reads YYEKEE (reference sequence). V was clipped by 4 bases and J by 2 bases, with 12 bases between them. CDR3 length equals 14 residues. This clone was counted once. Authors' data handling: The authors estimated nucleated cell counts from reference gene primer amplification. TCRdb keeps only in-frame clones here, not all; method: immunoSEQ multiplex PCR. V, J and clone size are those of that table, while D and trimming were read from the DNA. This sample has roughly 200,000 clones, with 80% to 95% found just once. Sequenced material: peripheral blood. The receptor was isolated from a man between 50 and 59 years old with acute or convalescent COVID-19. This rearrangement joins TRBV5-5 to TRBJ2-5, with a possible D match to TRBD1 (6 bases). The chain's CDR3 is CASSLGQLQETQYF. CDR3 DNA sequence: TGTGCCAGCAGCCTTGGACAGCTTCAAGAGACCCAGTACTTC.